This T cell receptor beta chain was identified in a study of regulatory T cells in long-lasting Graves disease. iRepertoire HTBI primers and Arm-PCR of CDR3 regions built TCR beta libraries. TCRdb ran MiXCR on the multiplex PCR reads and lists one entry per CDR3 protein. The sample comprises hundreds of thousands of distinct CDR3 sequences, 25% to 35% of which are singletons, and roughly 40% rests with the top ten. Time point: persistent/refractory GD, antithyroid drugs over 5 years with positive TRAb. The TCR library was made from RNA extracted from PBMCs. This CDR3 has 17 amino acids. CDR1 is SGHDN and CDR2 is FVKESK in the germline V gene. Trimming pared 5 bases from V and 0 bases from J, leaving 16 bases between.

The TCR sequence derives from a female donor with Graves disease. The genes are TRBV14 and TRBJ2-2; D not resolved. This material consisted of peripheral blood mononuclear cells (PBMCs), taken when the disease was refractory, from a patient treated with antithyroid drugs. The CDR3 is CASSYGPGPPNTGELFF. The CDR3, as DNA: TGTGCCAGCAGCTATGGGCCCGGCCCCCCGAACACCGGGGAGCTGTTTTTT.